The rows below give T cell receptor beta chains drawn from one sample of a study of shared T cell receptors in the human thymus. Clones were read by immunoSEQ multiplex PCR, and TCRdb kept only the in-frame ones, dropping some. This table holds about 660,000 clones, around 87% found once. These data were also filed under a second study, of human thymus T cells.

The sequenced sample consisted of thymocytes. The receptors stem from a boy less than two years old with a congenital heart defect. The CDR3 runs from the conserved cysteine through the conserved F or W. Each record gives: J gene, V gene, D gene, clone size, CDR3 DNA, CDR3 protein. A D gene is named only where the DNA matches it firmly. For some rows the clone size is stated as once, few or many, or as a class when expanded; others skip it.

TRBJ2-7,TRBV7-6,.,once,TGTGCCAGCAGCCCGCAACCGTTCCCTAACCGGGACTTGCTCCGTTACGAGCAGTACTTC,CASSPQPFPNRDLLRYEQYF
TRBJ2-1,TRBV7-8,TRBD2,.,TGTGCCAGCAGCTCCGAGGACCTAGCGGCCCCAAGGCTCCGGTACAATGAGCAGTTCTTC,CASSSEDLAAPRLRYNEQFF
TRBJ2-4,TRBV6-5,.,few,TGTGCCAGCAGTTACACCCACAGGGACATTCAGTACTTC,CASSYTHRDIQYF
TRBJ1-1,TRBV28,.,once,TGTGCCAGCAGTTTAAGATTCGGACAGAGAATAACTGAAGCTTTCTTT,CASSLRFGQRITEAFF
TRBJ2-1,TRBV4-3,.,.,TGCGCCAGCAGCCAATTCCTAGCAGATAGGTCCTACAATGAGCAGTTCTTC,CASSQFLADRSYNEQFF
TRBJ2-1,TRBV28,TRBD2,.,TGTGCCAGCAGTTTAAGTACTAGCGGGTCGAATGAGCAGTTCTTC,CASSLSTSGSNEQFF
TRBJ2-5,TRBV7-7,.,few,TGTGCCAGCAGCTTATTCGGGGGTGGAACCCAGTACTTC,CASSLFGGGTQYF
TRBJ2-3,TRBV9,TRBD2,.,TGTGCCAGCAGCGCCGCTACTAGCGGGAGGTGGCATACGCAGTATTTT,CASSAATSGRWHTQYF
TRBJ1-1,TRBV27,TRBD1,few,TGTGCCAGCAGTTCCGAACAGGGGGCGTTCGTCGCTGAAGCTTTCTTT,CASSSEQGAFVAEAFF
TRBJ1-5,TRBV4-1,.,.,TGCGCCAGCAGCCCGAACTACCAGGGTTTTTGGGTCCATCAGCCCCAGCATTTT,CASSPNYQGFWVHQPQHF
TRBJ2-1,TRBV7-2,TRBD2,.,TGTGCCAGCAGCTCGAAATTAGTTCTGGCACGGGAGGATCACAATGAGCAGTTCTTC,CASSSKLVLAREDHNEQFF
TRBJ2-1,TRBV4-3,.,.,TGCGCCAGCAGCCATTCGACTCCGCTTGGATACAATGAGCAGTTCTTC,CASSHSTPLGYNEQFF
TRBJ1-2,TRBV20-1,.,once,TGCAGTCAACAGGGAGACTATGGCTACACCTTC,CSQQGDYGYTF
TRBJ1-2,TRBV10-3,.,once,TGTGCCATCAGTGAGTCGAGGGAGGGCAGAATGCCTTTTTATGGCTACACCTTC,CAISESREGRMPFYGYTF
TRBJ2-3,TRBV28,TRBD2,.,TGTGCCAGCAGTTGGGATAGTGCGGGAGGGGAAGATACGCAGTATTTT,CASSWDSAGGEDTQYF
TRBJ2-7,TRBV7-9,.,few,TGTGCCAGCAGCTTACAGGGGAGATTATACGAGCAGTACTTC,CASSLQGRLYEQYF
TRBJ2-7,TRBV2,.,once,TGTGCCAGCGGCCGACAGGTTGCCTACGAGCAGTACTTC,CASGRQVAYEQYF
TRBJ2-3,TRBV5-1,.,.,TGCGCCAGCAGCTTGGACACGAAAAGCACAGATACGCAGTATTTT,CASSLDTKSTDTQYF
TRBJ1-2,TRBV20-1,.,.,TGCAGTGCCAACATTGGCTACACCTTC,CSANIGYTF
TRBJ1-4,TRBV28,.,.,TGTGCCAGCAGTTTATGCGATTGGGGGCCTACAGAGAAAAATGAAAAACTGTTTTTT,CASSLCDWGPTEKNEKLFF
TRBJ2-7,TRBV5-6,.,.,TGTGCCAGCAGCTTGAACCTGATTCTCGGGAACGAGCAGTACTTC,CASSLNLILGNEQYF
TRBJ1-2,TRBV28,.,.,TGTGCCAGCAGTCCGACAGCGTACTATGGCTACACCTTC,CASSPTAYYGYTF
TRBJ2-1,TRBV29-1,TRBD2,once,TGCAGCGTCGTACTAGCGGGGCAGTTCTTC,CSVVLAGQFF
TRBJ2-7,TRBV5-1,TRBD1,.,TGCGCCAGCAGCAAGGACAGGGGGGGGCTCGAGCAGTACTTC,CASSKDRGGLEQYF
TRBJ1-5,TRBV28,TRBD1,.,TGTGCCAGCAGTTTATGTCTTCCCTCGGACAGGGGTGAGGTTACGAGCAATCAGCCCCAGCATTTT,CASSLCLPSDRGEVTSNQPQHF
TRBJ1-4,TRBV5-4,TRBD1,.,TGTGCCAGCAGCGCCCGGGCAGGGGGCGGTTCTAATGAAAAACTGTTTTTT,CASSARAGGGSNEKLFF
TRBJ1-6,TRBV30,TRBD1,.,TGTGCCTGGAGACGGACAGGGTCTAATTCACCCCTCCACTTT,CAWRRTGSNSPLHF
TRBJ2-7,TRBV4-1,.,.,TGCGCCAGCAGCCAGGATTCTACAGGGCCCCCTTGGCACGAGCAGTACTTC,CASSQDSTGPPWHEQYF
TRBJ1-1,TRBV19,TRBD1,once,TGTGCCAGTAGTATTGGATCGCGACTCGACCAGGGGGTTGAAGAAGTCATGAACACTGAAGCTTTCTTT,CASSIGSRLDQGVEEVMNTEAFF
TRBJ2-7,TRBV28,.,.,TGTGCCAGCAGTTTTGAATCCAGTCACGAGCAGTACTTC,CASSFESSHEQYF
TRBJ2-3,TRBV28,.,.,TGTGCCAGCAGGAGGAGGGAACGTCACACAGATACGCAGTATTTT,CASRRRERHTDTQYF
TRBJ1-3,TRBV25-1,TRBD1,.,TGTGCCAGCAGTGAATACCACAGGGGTTTTGGAAACACCATATATTTT,CASSEYHRGFGNTIYF